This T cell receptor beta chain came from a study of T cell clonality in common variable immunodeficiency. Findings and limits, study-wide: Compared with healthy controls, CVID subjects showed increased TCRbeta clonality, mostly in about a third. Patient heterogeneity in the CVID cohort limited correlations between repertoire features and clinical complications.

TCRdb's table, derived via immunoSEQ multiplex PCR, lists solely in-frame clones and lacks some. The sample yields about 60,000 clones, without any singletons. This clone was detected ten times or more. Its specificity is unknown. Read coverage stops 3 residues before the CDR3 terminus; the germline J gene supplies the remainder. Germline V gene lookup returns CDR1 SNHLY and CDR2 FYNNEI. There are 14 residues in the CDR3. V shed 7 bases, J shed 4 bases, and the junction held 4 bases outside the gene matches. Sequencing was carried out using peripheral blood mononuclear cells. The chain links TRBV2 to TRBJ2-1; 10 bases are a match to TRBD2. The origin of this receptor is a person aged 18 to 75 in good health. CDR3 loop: CASIERGGYNEQFF. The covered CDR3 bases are TGTGCCAGCATCGAGCGGGGGGGGTACAATGAG. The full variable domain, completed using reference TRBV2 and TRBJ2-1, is EPEVTQTPSHQVTQMGQEVILRCVPISNHLYFYWYRQILGQKVEFLVSFYNNEISEKSEIFDDQFSVERPDGSNFTLKIRSTKLEDSAMYFCASIERGGYNEQFFGPGTRLTVL.